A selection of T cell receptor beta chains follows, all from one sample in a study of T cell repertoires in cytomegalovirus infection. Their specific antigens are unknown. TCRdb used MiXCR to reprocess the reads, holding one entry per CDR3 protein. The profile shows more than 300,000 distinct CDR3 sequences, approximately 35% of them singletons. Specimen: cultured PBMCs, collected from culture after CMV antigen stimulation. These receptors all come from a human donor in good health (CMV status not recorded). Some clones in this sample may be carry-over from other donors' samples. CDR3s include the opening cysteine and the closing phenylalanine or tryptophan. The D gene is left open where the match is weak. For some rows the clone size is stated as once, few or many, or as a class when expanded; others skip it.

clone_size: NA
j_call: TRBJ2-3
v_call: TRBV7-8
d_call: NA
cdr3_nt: TGTGCCAGCAGCTTAAGTGGGAGTTTATGGGATACGCAGTATTTT
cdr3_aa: CASSLSGSLWDTQYF

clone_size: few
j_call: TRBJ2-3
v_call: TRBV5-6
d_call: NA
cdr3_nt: TGTGCCAGCAGCTCCCTAGTGGCCCTGCAGTATTTT
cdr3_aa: CASSSLVALQYF

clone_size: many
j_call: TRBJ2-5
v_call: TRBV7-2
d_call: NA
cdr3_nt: TGTGCCAGCAGCCCAATAGCGGAAGAGACCCAGTACTTC
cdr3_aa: CASSPIAEETQYF

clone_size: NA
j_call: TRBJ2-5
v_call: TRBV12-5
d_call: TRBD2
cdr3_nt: TGTGCTAGTGGTTTGGTAAGGGGAGGGATCCAGCCCAGCGAGACCCAGTACTTC
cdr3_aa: CASGLVRGGIQPSETQYF

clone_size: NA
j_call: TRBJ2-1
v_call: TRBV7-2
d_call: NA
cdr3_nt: TGTGCCAGCATCCCAAGGGTGACCTACAATGAGCAGTTCTTC
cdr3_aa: CASIPRVTYNEQFF

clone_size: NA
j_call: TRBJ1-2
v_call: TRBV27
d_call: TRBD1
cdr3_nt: TGTGCCAGCACCACCAACAGACAGGGGTTTAACTATGGCTACACCTTC
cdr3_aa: CASTTNRQGFNYGYTF

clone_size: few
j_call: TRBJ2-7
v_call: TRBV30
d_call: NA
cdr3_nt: TGTGCCTGGAGTCCCCAGGGGCACAAGTACGAGCAGTACTTC
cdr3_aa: CAWSPQGHKYEQYF

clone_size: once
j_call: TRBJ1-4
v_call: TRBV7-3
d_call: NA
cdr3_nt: TGTGCCAGCAGCTTAGAGAAGGGACCAGCGGGAAAACTGTTTTTT
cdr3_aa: CASSLEKGPAGKLFF

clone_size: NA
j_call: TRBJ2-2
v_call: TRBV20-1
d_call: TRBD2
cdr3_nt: TGCAGTGCTAGAGATGGGGGACTAGCGGGAGGTCGGACCGGGGAGCTGTTTTTT
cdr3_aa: CSARDGGLAGGRTGELFF

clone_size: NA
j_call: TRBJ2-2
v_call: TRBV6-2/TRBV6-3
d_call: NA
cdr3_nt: TGTGCCAGCAGTTATCAGGACACCGGGGAGCTGTTTTTT
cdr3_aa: CASSYQDTGELFF

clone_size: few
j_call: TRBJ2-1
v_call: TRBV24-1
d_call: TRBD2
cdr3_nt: TGTGCCACCAGTGATTTGAGCACGGGACTAGCGAACTACAATGAGCAGTTCTTC
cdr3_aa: CATSDLSTGLANYNEQFF

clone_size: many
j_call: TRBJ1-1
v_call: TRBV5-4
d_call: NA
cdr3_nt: TGTGCCAGCAGCCGGGACGAAAGGCCCTCCCGGGAAGCTTTCTTT
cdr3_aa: CASSRDERPSREAFF

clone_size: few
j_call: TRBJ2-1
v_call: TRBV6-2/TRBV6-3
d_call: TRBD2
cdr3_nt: TGTGCCAGCAGTTCGACGGTCCGACTAGCGGGTCCCAATGAGCAGTTCTTC
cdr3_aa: CASSSTVRLAGPNEQFF

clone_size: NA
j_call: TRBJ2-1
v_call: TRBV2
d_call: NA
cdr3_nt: TGTGCCAGCAGTTCGGCGGCTCTGGGCAATGAGCAGTTCTTC
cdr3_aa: CASSSAALGNEQFF

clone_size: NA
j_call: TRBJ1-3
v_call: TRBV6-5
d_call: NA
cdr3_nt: TGTGCCAGCGGCAGAAACACCATATATTTT
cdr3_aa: CASGRNTIYF